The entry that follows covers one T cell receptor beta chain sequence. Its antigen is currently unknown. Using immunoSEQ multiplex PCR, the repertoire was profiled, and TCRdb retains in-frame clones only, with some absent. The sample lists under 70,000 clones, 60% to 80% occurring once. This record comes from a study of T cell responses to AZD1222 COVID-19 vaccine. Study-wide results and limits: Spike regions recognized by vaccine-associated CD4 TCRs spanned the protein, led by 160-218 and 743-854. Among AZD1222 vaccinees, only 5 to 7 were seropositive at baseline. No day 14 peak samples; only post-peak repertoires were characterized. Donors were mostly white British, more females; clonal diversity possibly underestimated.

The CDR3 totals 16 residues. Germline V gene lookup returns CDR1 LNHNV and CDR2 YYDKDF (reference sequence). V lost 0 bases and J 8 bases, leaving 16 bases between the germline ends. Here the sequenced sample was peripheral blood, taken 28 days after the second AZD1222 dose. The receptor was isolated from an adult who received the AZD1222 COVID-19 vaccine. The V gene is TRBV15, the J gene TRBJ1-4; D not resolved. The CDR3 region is CATSRDPGSRGEKLFF. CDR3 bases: TGTGCCACCAGCAGAGATCCGGGGAGCCGGGGAGAAAAACTGTTTTTT.